This is a list of T cell receptor beta chains from one sample in a study of blood T cells in healthy people across ages. Using its own MiXCR run on the 5' RACE reads, TCRdb lists one record per CDR3 protein. Among about 750,000 distinct CDR3 sequences listed, less than 70% were seen once. The sample taken for sequencing was blood. These receptor sequences come from a man at least 80 years old in good health. The CDR3 runs from the conserved cysteine through the conserved F or W. D genes are given only for firm matches. Where a row states a size, it is once, few, many or the class of an expanded clone; other rows omit it.

clone_size,v_call,j_call,d_call,cdr3_nt,cdr3_aa
.,TRBV4-2,TRBJ2-7,.,TGTGCCAGCAGCATGGGGGAGGCCGGCTCCTACGAGCAGTACTTC,CASSMGEAGSYEQYF
few,TRBV5-1,TRBJ1-1,TRBD1,TGCGCCAGCAGCCCGGGACAGGGGGTCACAAACACTGAAGCTTTCTTT,CASSPGQGVTNTEAFF
.,TRBV28,TRBJ2-5,TRBD1,TGTGCCATTACAGGGGGGAAGGAGACCCAGTACTTC,CAITGGKETQYF
few,TRBV29-1,TRBJ1-3,.,TGCAGCGTTGCGGTCAGTGGAAGAAACACCATATATTTT,CSVAVSGRNTIYF
few,TRBV12-3/TRBV12-4,TRBJ2-1,TRBD1,TGTGCCAGCAGTTTTACAGGGGGAACGAATGAGCAGTTCTTC,CASSFTGGTNEQFF
.,TRBV6-1,TRBJ2-7,.,TGTGCCAGCAGAGCCACTGGATACGAGCAGTACTTC,CASRATGYEQYF
many,TRBV29-1,TRBJ2-5,.,TGCAGCGTTGGCCTACGGACAGTAGAGACCCAGTACTTC,CSVGLRTVETQYF
once,TRBV20-1,TRBJ2-1,.,TGCAGCGGAAGGAGGGTGGGGTACAATGAGCAGTTCTTC,CSGRRVGYNEQFF
once,TRBV7-2,TRBJ2-3,TRBD2,TGTGCCAGCAGCCCCCCGGTTGGGAGGGACGCGTATTTT,CASSPPVGRDAYF
.,TRBV18,TRBJ2-2,.,TGTGCCAGCTCACGTGGGACCGGAGACACCGGGGAGCTGTTTTTT,CASSRGTGDTGELFF
.,TRBV6-1,TRBJ1-2,.,TGTGCCATCTCGACCCTCAGGGCGGACTATGGCTACACCTTC,CAISTLRADYGYTF
few,TRBV7-9,TRBJ2-7,TRBD2,TGTGCCAGCAGCTTATCCTCTAGCGGGAGCCGATACGAGCAGTACTTC,CASSLSSSGSRYEQYF
.,TRBV7-2,TRBJ2-3,.,TGTGCCAGCAGCTTAGTCCTAGCATACAGATACGCGTATTTT,CASSLVLAYRYAYF
.,TRBV25-1,TRBJ1-4,.,TGTGCCAGCAGTGGGGGGACACTTCCAACTAATGAAAAACTGTTTTTT,CASSGGTLPTNEKLFF
.,TRBV2,TRBJ2-7,TRBD1,TGTGCCAGCATGGGGACAGCCCTTAACGAGCAGTACTTC,CASMGTALNEQYF
few,TRBV7-7,TRBJ2-1,TRBD1,TGTGCCAGCAGCTCCGGGACAGGGGTGAATGAGCAGTTCTTC,CASSSGTGVNEQFF
.,TRBV10-3,TRBJ2-1,TRBD1,TGTGCCATCTCTGGACAGGCAAACTCCTACAATGAGCGGTTCTTC,CAISGQANSYNERFF
.,TRBV28,TRBJ1-2,.,TGTGCCAGCAGTTTAAGGCAGCTATCTAACTATGGCTACACCTTC,CASSLRQLSNYGYTF
.,TRBV6-2/TRBV6-3,TRBJ2-7,.,TGTGCCAGCAAACAGGGAGGCAGCGAGCAGTACTTC,CASKQGGSEQYF
.,TRBV6-1,TRBJ2-7,.,TGTGCCAGCAGTGGGGACAACTACGAGCAGTACTTC,CASSGDNYEQYF
few,TRBV18,TRBJ1-2,.,TGTGCCAGCTCACAGACAGCTAACTATGGCTACACCTTC,CASSQTANYGYTF
.,TRBV20-1,TRBJ2-1,TRBD1,TGCAGTGCTAGAGATGGGGGACAGGGCCTAAACAATGAGCAGTTCTTC,CSARDGGQGLNNEQFF
.,TRBV9,TRBJ2-3,TRBD1,TGTGCCAGCAGCCCTAGAGGTGGGGACAGTCCTACGCAGTATTTT,CASSPRGGDSPTQYF
few,TRBV4-1,TRBJ2-1,.,TGCGCCAGCAGCCCCAAGGGGGGAGTCTCCTACAATGAGCAGTTCTTC,CASSPKGGVSYNEQFF
few,TRBV6-1,TRBJ1-1,.,TGTGCCAGCACCTTGACGCGGAACACTGAAGCTTTCTTT,CASTLTRNTEAFF
.,TRBV5-1,TRBJ2-5,.,TGCGCCAGCAGCTTTAACAGTCAAGAGACCCAGTACTTC,CASSFNSQETQYF
.,TRBV28,TRBJ2-7,TRBD1,TGTGCCAGCGGTAGGCTCGGGACAGTCTCCTACGAGCAGTACTTC,CASGRLGTVSYEQYF
.,TRBV5-1,TRBJ1-2,TRBD1,TGCGCCAGCAGCGAGGACAGGGGGCGTGGCTACACCTTC,CASSEDRGRGYTF
.,TRBV5-1,TRBJ2-5,.,TGCGCCAGCAGCCCCCGTGGGGCAGGGGAGTACCAAGAGACCCAGTACTTC,CASSPRGAGEYQETQYF
.,TRBV20-1,TRBJ2-5,.,TGCAGTGCTACCATAACAGGGAGCGAGACCCAGAACTTC,CSATITGSETQNF
.,TRBV20-1,TRBJ2-7,.,TGCAGTGCTAGCGAGGGCAAGCAGTACTTC,CSASEGKQYF
once,TRBV20-1,TRBJ2-5,.,TGCAGTGCTAGACAGGTGGTACAGGAGACCCAGTACTTC,CSARQVVQETQYF